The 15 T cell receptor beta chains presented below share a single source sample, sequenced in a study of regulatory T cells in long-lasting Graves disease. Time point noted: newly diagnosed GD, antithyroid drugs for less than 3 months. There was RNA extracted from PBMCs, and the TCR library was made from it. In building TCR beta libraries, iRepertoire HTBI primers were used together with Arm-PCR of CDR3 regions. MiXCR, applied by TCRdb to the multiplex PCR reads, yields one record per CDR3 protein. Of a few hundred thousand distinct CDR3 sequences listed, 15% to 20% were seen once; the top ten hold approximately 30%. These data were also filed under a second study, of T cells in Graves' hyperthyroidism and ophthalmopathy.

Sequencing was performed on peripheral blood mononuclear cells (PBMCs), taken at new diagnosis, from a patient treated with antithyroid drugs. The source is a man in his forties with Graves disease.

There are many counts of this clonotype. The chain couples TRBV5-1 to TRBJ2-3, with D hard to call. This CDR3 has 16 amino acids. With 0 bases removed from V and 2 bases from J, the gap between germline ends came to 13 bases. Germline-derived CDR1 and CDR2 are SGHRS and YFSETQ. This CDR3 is CASSLAGRDLTDTQYF. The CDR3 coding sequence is TGCGCCAGCAGCTTGGCTGGCCGTGACCTCACAGATACGCAGTATTTT.

CDR3 in DNA: TGTGCCAGCAGCTTAGGCCGGGCCGCTGAAGCTTTCTTT. Residues: CASSLGRAAEAFF. J is TRBJ1-1 and V is TRBV11-2; the D is unclear. The CDR3 contains 13 residues. Per the germline V gene, CDR1 is SGHAT and CDR2 is FQNNGV. The V and J ends lost 1 base and 6 bases respectively, with 9 bases between them.

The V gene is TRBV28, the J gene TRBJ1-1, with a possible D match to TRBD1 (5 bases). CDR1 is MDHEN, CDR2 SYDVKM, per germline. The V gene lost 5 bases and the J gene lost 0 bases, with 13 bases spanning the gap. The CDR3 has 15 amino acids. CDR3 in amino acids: CASSAGSGLNTEAFF. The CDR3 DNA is TGTGCCAGCAGTGCAGGGTCGGGGCTGAACACTGAAGCTTTCTTT.

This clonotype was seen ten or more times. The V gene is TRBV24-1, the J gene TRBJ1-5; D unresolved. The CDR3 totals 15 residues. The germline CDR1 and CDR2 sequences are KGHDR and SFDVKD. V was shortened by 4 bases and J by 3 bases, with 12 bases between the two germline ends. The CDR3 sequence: CATSDPGSFNQPQHF. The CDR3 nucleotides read TGTGCCACCAGTGACCCCGGCAGTTTCAATCAGCCCCAGCATTTT.

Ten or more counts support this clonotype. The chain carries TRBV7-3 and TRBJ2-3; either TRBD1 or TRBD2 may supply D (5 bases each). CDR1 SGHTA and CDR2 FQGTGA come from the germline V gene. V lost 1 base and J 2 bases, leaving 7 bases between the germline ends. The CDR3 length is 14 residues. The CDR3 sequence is CASSLMGTTDTQYF. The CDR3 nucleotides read TGTGCCAGCAGCTTAATGGGGACCACAGATACGCAGTATTTT.

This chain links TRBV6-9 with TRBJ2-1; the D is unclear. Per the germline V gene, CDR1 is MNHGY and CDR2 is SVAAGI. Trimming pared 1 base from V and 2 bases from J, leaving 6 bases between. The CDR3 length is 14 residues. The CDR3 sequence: CASSYFGTYNEQFF. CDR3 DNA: TGTGCCAGCAGTTATTTTGGTACCTACAATGAGCAGTTCTTC.

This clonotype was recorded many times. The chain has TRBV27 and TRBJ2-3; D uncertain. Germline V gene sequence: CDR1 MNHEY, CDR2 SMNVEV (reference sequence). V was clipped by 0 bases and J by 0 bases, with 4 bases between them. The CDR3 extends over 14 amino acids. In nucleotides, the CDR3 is TGTGCCAGCAGTTTATCGGCTAGCACAGATACGCAGTATTTT. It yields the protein CASSLSASTDTQYF.

As DNA, the CDR3 is TGTGCCAGCAGTAGCTTGATAGCGAACACCGGGGAGCTGTTTTTT. Amino acid sequence: CASSSLIANTGELFF. This chain uses TRBV6-1 with TRBJ2-2, with D uncertain. Trimming removed 5 bases at V and 0 bases at J, with 10 bases between. This CDR3 region has 15 residues. The V gene's germline CDR1 is MNHNS and CDR2 SASEGT.

In DNA form, the CDR3 reads TGTGCCAGCAGTGAATCTCGCGGGGGACCCTACAATGAGCAGTTCTTC. Translated: CASSESRGGPYNEQFF. The chain links TRBV25-1 to TRBJ2-1; 7 bases agree with TRBD2. V dropped 1 base and J dropped 2; count of bases not matched to a gene: 5. The CDR3 has 16 amino acids. Germline lookup yields CDR1 MGHDK and CDR2 SYGVNS.

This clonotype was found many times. CDR3 nucleotides: TGTGCCAGCAGCTTTACTAGCGGCCAAGAGACCCAGTACTTC. Its translation is CASSFTSGQETQYF. The chain is built from TRBV7-9 and TRBJ2-5; 8 bases align to TRBD2. This CDR3 has 14 residues. The V gene end was trimmed by 3 bases and the J gene end by 1 base; junction bases not matched to a gene: 1. Per germline, CDR1 SEHNR and CDR2 FQNEAQ (reference sequence).

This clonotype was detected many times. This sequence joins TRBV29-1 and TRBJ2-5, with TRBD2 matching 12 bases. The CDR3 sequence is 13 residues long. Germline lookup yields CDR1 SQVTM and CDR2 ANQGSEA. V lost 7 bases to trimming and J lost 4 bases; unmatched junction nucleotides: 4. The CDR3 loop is CSAETSGRETQYF. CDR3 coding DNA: TGCAGCGCGGAGACTAGCGGGAGAGAGACCCAGTACTTC.

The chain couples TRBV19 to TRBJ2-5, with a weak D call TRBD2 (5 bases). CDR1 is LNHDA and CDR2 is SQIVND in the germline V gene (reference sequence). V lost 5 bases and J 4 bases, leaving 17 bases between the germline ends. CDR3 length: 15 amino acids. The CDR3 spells CASSVHGLPLETQYF. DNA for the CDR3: TGTGCCAGTAGTGTCCACGGACTTCCGTTAGAGACCCAGTACTTC.

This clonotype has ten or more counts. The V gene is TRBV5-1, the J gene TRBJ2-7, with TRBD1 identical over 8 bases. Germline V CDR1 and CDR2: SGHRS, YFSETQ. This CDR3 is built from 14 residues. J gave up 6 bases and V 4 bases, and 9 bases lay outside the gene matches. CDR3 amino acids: CASSVDRVVSEQYF. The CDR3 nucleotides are TGCGCCAGCAGCGTGGACAGGGTCGTAAGCGAGCAGTACTTC.

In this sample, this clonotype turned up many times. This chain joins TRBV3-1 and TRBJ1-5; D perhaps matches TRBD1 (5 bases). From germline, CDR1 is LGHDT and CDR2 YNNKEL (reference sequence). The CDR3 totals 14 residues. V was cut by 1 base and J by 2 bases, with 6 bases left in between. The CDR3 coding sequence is TGTGCCAGCAGCCAAGTAGGGGGCAATCAGCCCCAGCATTTT. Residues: CASSQVGGNQPQHF.

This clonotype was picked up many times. The CDR3 reads CASSLQDRVEQYF. CDR3 coding DNA: TGTGCCAGCAGCCTCCAGGACAGGGTCGAGCAGTACTTC. V usage is TRBV14 and J usage is TRBJ2-7, with TRBD1 matching over 8 bases. J was trimmed by 6 bases and V by 4 bases; bases with no gene match: 5. This CDR3 region has 13 residues. CDR1 and CDR2 (germline): SGHDN, FVKESK.